Listed here are 13 T cell receptor beta chains from one sample, sequenced in a study of OX40 agonist ivuxolimab in advanced cancers. TCRdb keeps only in-frame clones here, not all; method: immunoSEQ multiplex PCR. Altogether some 44,000 clones are present, 85% to 90% being singletons, with the ten largest covering 4.5% to 5%. The sample consisted of CD4+ or CD8+ T cells sorted from blood, taken in a trial of the OX40 agonist ivuxolimab. The receptors were gathered from an adult with an advanced solid tumor such as melanoma, head and neck, liver or kidney cancer.

The V and J genes are TRBV30 and TRBJ2-1; TRBD2 aligns across 7 bases. The CDR3 is made up of 13 amino acids. Per germline, CDR1 GTSNPN and CDR2 SVGIG (reference sequence). V was clipped by 5 bases and J by 2 bases; unmatched bases: 3. The CDR3 protein is CAWAAGAYNEQFF. DNA of the CDR3: TGTGCCTGGGCCGCGGGGGCCTACAATGAGCAGTTCTTC.

The rearrangement joins TRBV10-2 to TRBJ2-7; 7 bases are shared with TRBD1. CDR1 WSHSY and CDR2 SAAADI come from the germline V gene. The CDR3 extends over 14 amino acids. V shed 3 bases and J 2 bases; nucleotides not matched to a gene: 4. The CDR3 loop is CASSETGDPYEQYF. The CDR3 nucleotides read TGCGCCAGCAGTGAAACAGGGGACCCCTACGAGCAGTACTTC.

The rearrangement uses TRBV5-5 and TRBJ1-2; 7 bases are shared with TRBD1. Losses at the gene ends were 3 bases for V and 2 bases for J; bases not matched to a gene: 1. Looked up from germline, CDR1 is SGHKS and CDR2 is YYEKEE (reference sequence). CDR3 length: 13 residues. CDR3 bases: TGTGCCAGCAGCTGGGGACAGAACTATGGCTACACCTTC. This gives the protein CASSWGQNYGYTF.

The chain joins TRBV19 to TRBJ2-1; D perhaps matches TRBD1 (6 bases). Trimming left V 7 bases short and J 0 bases short, with 10 bases between. The CDR3 length is 14 residues. From germline, CDR1 is LNHDA and CDR2 SQIVND (reference sequence). CDR3 nucleotides: TGTGCCAGTACCGGACAGCACTCCTACAATGAGCAGTTCTTC. The encoded protein is CASTGQHSYNEQFF.

This clone turned up a few times. The chain has TRBV19 and TRBJ1-1, with TRBD1 identical over 9 bases. This CDR3 has 15 amino acids. Germline V gene data show CDR1 as LNHDA and CDR2 as SQIVND (reference sequence). V was clipped by 7 bases and J by 1 base; unmatched bases: 7. The CDR3 bases are TGTGCCAGTACCGGGACAGGGCGCAAGAACACTGAAGCTTTCTTT. Translation: CASTGTGRKNTEAFF.

This clone was detected only once. V is TRBV28 and J is TRBJ2-5; TRBD1 might be the D (5 bases). V was cut by 4 bases and J by 9 bases, with 18 bases left in between. The CDR3 extends over 14 amino acids. CDR1 and CDR2 from the germline V gene are MDHEN and SYDVKM. CDR3 DNA: TGTGCCAGCAGTTACCCAGGGTTGGGTCTGGCCCAGTACTTC. Translating gives CASSYPGLGLAQYF.

V gene TRBV5-6 combines with J gene TRBJ1-1; D is unresolved. The CDR3 totals 13 residues. Germline V gives CDR1 SGHDT, CDR2 YYEEEE. V shed 0 bases and J shed 1 base, with 4 bases lying between them. The CDR3 is CASSLAPNTEAFF. The CDR3 DNA reads TGTGCCAGCAGCTTGGCCCCGAACACTGAAGCTTTCTTT.

Written as DNA, the CDR3 is TGTGCCAGCAGTGAACCGGTAACCTACGAGCAGTACTTC. Residues: CASSEPVTYEQYF. The chain employs TRBV2 and TRBJ2-7; D is unresolved. From germline, CDR1 is SNHLY and CDR2 FYNNEI. This CDR3 has 13 amino acids. The V and J ends lost 2 bases and 2 bases respectively, with 7 bases between them. Based on the CDR3 plus reference TRBV2 and TRBJ2-7, the full variable domain is EPEVTQTPSHQVTQMGQEVILRCVPISNHLYFYWYRQILGQKVEFLVSFYNNEISEKSEIFDDQFSVERPDGSNFTLKIRSTKLEDSAMYFCASSEPVTYEQYFGPGTRLTVT.

The chain recombines TRBV6-1 with TRBJ1-5; D call uncertain. V was shortened by 4 bases and J by 5 bases, with 6 bases between the two germline ends. CDR3 length: 12 amino acids. Germline values: CDR1 MNHNS, CDR2 SASEGT. The DNA for the CDR3 is TGTGCCAGCAGTGCCTTTGATCAGCCCCAGCATTTT. Encoded protein: CASSAFDQPQHF.

The chain employs TRBV10-3 and TRBJ2-3; 8 nucleotides line up with TRBD2. The trim removed 8 bases at V and 3 bases at J, leaving 4 bases unmatched. CDR3 length: 13 amino acids. Germline V CDR1 and CDR2: ENHRY, SYGVKD. This CDR3 reads CAIRGLATDTQYF. CDR3 coding DNA: TGTGCCATCCGTGGACTAGCTACAGATACGCAGTATTTT.

The V call is TRBV27, the J call TRBJ2-1; 11 bases align to TRBD2. This CDR3 comprises 16 residues. CDR1 and CDR2 from the germline V gene are MNHEY and SMNVEV (reference sequence). Unmatched junction bases numbered 14, after V lost 9 bases and J lost 7 bases. CDR3 protein: CASVRQARLAGNEQFF. The CDR3 bases are TGTGCCAGTGTACGACAGGCTAGACTAGCGGGAAATGAGCAGTTCTTC.

J is TRBJ2-1 and V is TRBV10-3, with 9 positions matching TRBD2. Germline values: CDR1 ENHRY, CDR2 SYGVKD. This CDR3 contains 18 residues. The junction had 13 bases not matched to a gene; V was cut back by 2 bases and J by 5 bases. CDR3 nucleotides: TGTGCCATCAGTGAGCCGGGACGACCGGGACTAGCTGACAATGAGCAGTTCTTC. Translation: CAISEPGRPGLADNEQFF.

This clone came up a few times. One end of the junction is discordant with germline, which a read error may explain. This chain joins TRBV7-8 and TRBJ1-6; weak D call: TRBD1 (5 bases). Germline-derived CDR1 and CDR2 are SGHVS and FQNEAQ. This CDR3 has 16 amino acids. Here the CDR3 reads CASSIAGPPLSSPLHF. CDR3 coding DNA: TGTGCCAGCAGCATAGCGGGACCCCCACTAAGTTCACCCCTCCACTTT.